This TCR beta chain originates from a study of T-cell reconstitution after alpha-beta-depleted transplantation in children. Preparation of the TCRbeta library was carried out with unique molecular identifiers. TCRdb re-called the PCR reads with MiXCR, one entry per CDR3 protein. The data contain just over 950,000 distinct CDR3 sequences, about 26% of them seen just once; the ten biggest clones take up 28%. This clonotype came up a few times. This CDR3 is built from 16 residues. CDR1 and CDR2 from the germline V gene are ENHRY and SYGVKD. V lost 10 bases to trimming and J lost 1 base, with 20 bases between them.

The TCR originated in a boy younger than two who had a stem cell transplant for SCID, so the T cells may come from the graft donor. Sample: PBMCs, mostly from graft donor cells, taken 360 days after TCRalphabeta/CD19-depleted stem cell transplant. The V call is TRBV10-3, the J call TRBJ2-4, with D maybe TRBD2 (6 bases). The CDR3 region is CATSKRAARAKNIQYF. DNA of the CDR3: TGTGCCACCAGCAAGCGGGCCGCGAGGGCCAAAAACATTCAGTACTTC.